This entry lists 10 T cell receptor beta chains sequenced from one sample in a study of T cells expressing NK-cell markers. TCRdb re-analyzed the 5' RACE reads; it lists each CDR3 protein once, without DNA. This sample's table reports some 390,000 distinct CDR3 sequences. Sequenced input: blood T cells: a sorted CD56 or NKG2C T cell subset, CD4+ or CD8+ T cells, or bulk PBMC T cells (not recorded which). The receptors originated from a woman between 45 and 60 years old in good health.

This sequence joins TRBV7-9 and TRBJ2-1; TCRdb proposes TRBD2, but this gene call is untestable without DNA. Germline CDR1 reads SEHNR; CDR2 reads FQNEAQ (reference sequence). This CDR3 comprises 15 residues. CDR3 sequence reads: CASSLTSGRLNEQFF. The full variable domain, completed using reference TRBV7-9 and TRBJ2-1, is DTGVSQNPRHKITKRGQNVTFRCDPISEHNRLYWYRQTLGQGPEFLTYFQNEAQLEKSRLLSDRFSAERPKGSFSTLEIQRTEQGDSAMYLCASSLTSGRLNEQFFGPGTRLTVL.

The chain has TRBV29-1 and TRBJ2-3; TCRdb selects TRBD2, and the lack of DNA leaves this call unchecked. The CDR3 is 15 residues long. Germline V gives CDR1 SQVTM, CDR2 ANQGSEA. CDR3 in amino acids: CSVRSSGLLGPTQYF.

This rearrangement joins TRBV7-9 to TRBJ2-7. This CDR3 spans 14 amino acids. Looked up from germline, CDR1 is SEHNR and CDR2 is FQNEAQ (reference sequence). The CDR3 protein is CASSLITKMGEQYF.

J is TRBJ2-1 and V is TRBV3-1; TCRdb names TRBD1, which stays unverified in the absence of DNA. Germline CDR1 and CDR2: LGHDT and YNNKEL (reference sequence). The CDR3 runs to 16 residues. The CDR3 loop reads CASSLTAGTGFGEQFF.

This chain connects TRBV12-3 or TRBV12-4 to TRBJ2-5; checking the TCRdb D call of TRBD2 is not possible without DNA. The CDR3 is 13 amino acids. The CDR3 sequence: CASSARDYQTQYF.

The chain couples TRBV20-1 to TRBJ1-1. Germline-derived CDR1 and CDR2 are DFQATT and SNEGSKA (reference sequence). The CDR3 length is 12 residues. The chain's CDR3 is CSARQPNTEAFF.

The CDR3 spells CAWKTSGRLHNEQFF. V usage is TRBV30 and J usage is TRBJ2-1; lacking DNA, the TRBD2 call made by TCRdb goes unchecked. CDR1 GTSNPN and CDR2 SVGIG come from the germline V gene (reference sequence). The CDR3 is 15 residues long.

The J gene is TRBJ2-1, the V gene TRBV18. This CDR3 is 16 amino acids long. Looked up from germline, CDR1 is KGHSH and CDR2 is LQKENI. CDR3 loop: CASSPRTLSSYNEQFF.

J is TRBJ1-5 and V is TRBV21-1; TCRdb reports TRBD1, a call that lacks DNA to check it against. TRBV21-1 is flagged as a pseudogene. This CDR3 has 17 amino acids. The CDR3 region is CASSKEEERGQNQPQHF.

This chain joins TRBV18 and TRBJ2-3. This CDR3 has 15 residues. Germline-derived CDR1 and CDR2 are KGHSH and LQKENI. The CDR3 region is CASSPRDGYTDTQYF.